The T cell receptor beta chain described here comes from a study of shared clonotypes between healthy human individuals. Across the whole study: Three plates each covered CD4 naive and memory; CD8 naive two, CD8 memory one. Study-wide results and caveats: Shared clonotypes across all four donors exceeded non-shared ones in generation probability.

All participating donors were Caucasian adults from Nashville, Tennessee. CD45RA-negative memory and CD45RA+ naive subsets were split from the CD4+ cells. Per germline, CDR1 LNHDA and CDR2 SQIVND (reference sequence). V was pared by 6 bases and J by 7 bases, with 11 bases of the junction left unmatched. CDR3 length equals 15 residues. Assay used: immunoSEQ multiplex PCR; TCRdb lists only in-frame clones, some missing. The repertoire has 2 million to 2.5 million clones, around 90% of them found once; the top ten carry 0.37%. A word on this clone: Its antigen is not identified.

This sequence was found in a man aged 18 to 35 in good health. Some clones in this sample may be carry-over from other donors' samples. Sequencing was done on a sample of naive CD4+ T cells from PBMCs. Subset specified: CD45RA+ positively selected. The chain uses TRBV19 and TRBJ2-4; 8 bases line up with TRBD2. The chain's CDR3 is CASRPWGGRTNIQYF. DNA of the CDR3: TGTGCCAGTAGGCCTTGGGGCGGGAGGACGAACATTCAGTACTTC. Variable domain in full (rest from reference TRBV19 and TRBJ2-4): DGGITQSPKYLFRKEGQNVTLSCEQNLNHDAMYWYRQDPGQGLRLIYYSQIVNDFQKGDIAEGYSVSREKKESFPLTVTSAQKNPTAFYLCASRPWGGRTNIQYFGAGTRLSVL.